What follows are 16 T cell receptor beta chains derived from one specimen sequenced in a study of blood T cells in healthy people across ages (dated by TCRdb to about 2015). Library preparation employed 5' RACE. The instrument given in TCRdb is Illumina HiSeq 2500. A second PCR of roughly 6 to 11 cycles was run with a J-beta primer mix and a sample-barcoded 5' primer. The public sequencing data were trimmed at Q25 with fastp and processed into clonotypes with MiXCR by TCRdb, which kept only in-frame beta chains. For every CDR3 protein sequence, its rows merge into one entry that carries the most common genes and DNA. Present in this sample are over 500,000 distinct CDR3 sequences, under 65% of which were seen just once. The ten largest clones take up 13% of the sample. Input material: blood. These receptors were collected from a woman older than 75 in good health.

Worth noting for this clonotype: With a much larger clone just one base away, this may be a read error. The chain recombines TRBV28 with TRBJ2-5, with 9 bases that match TRBD1. Germline V gives CDR1 MDHEN, CDR2 SYDVKM. This CDR3 contains 15 residues. The CDR3 region is CASSFGTGLAETRYF. The CDR3, as DNA: TGTGCCAGCAGTTTTGGGACAGGGTTGGCGGAGACCCGGTACTTC.

This clonotype was observed at least ten times. The V and J genes are TRBV11-2 and TRBJ2-1; TRBD1 agrees at 10 bases. CDR1 is SGHAT, CDR2 FQNNGV, per germline. The CDR3 length is 17 residues. Unmatched junction bases numbered 10, after V lost 0 bases and J lost 8 bases. Written as DNA, the CDR3 is TGTGCCAGCAGCTTAGAACCAGACAGGGGGCTTATAGATGAGCAGTTCTTC. This gives the protein CASSLEPDRGLIDEQFF.

This clonotype was seen a handful of times. V usage is TRBV24-1 and J usage is TRBJ2-2; TRBD2 matches 9 bases. V lost 6 bases to trimming and J lost 5 bases; unmatched junction nucleotides: 3. CDR3 size: 14 residues. Germline values: CDR1 KGHDR, CDR2 SFDVKD. CDR3 residues: CATSRTSATGELFF. For the CDR3, the DNA is TGTGCCACCAGTCGGACTAGCGCGACCGGGGAGCTGTTTTTT.

The chain uses TRBV3-1 and TRBJ1-1, with 10 bases aligning to TRBD1. Germline values: CDR1 LGHDT, CDR2 YNNKEL (reference sequence). The ends lost 4 bases at V and 5 bases at J; junction bases unmatched: 7. The CDR3 length is 15 residues. CDR3 region: CASSPLGTGETEAFF. CDR3 bases: TGTGCCAGCAGCCCCCTCGGGACAGGGGAAACTGAAGCTTTCTTT.

This clonotype was counted many times. The chain joins TRBV12-3 or TRBV12-4 to TRBJ1-5; TRBD1 matches at 7 bases. Trimming at V came to 6 bases and at J to 4 bases, leaving 9 bases not matched to a gene. There are 15 residues in the CDR3. The DNA for the CDR3 is TGTGCCAGCAGCCTCCCCTCCAGGGGGAATCAGCCCCAGCATTTT. The encoded protein is CASSLPSRGNQPQHF.

A word on this clonotype: Being one base from a much bigger clone, this may be a read error. V gene TRBV9 combines with J gene TRBJ2-1, with 10 positions matching TRBD2. Per the germline V gene, CDR1 is SGDLS and CDR2 is YYNGEE. The CDR3 loop spans 20 amino acids. In nucleotides, the CDR3 is TGTGCCAGCAGCGTAGGATGGGTCATAGCAAGCGGGGGGGCCTACAGTGAGCAGTTCTTC. This codes for CASSVGWVIASGGAYSEQFF. Variable domain in full (rest from reference TRBV9 and TRBJ2-1): DSGVTQTPKHLITATGQRVTLRCSPRSGDLSVYWYQQSLDQGLQFLIQYYNGEERAKGNILERFSAQQFPDLHSELNLSSLELGDSALYFCASSVGWVIASGGAYSEQFFGPGTRLTVL.

This chain links TRBV5-1 with TRBJ2-1, with 11 bases identical to TRBD2. CDR1 and CDR2 (germline): SGHRS, YFSETQ. J gave up 8 bases and V 6 bases, and 10 bases lay outside the gene matches. This CDR3 has 15 amino acids. In DNA form, the CDR3 reads TGCGCCAGCACCAGGGTAGCGGGGGGGAAGGATGAGCAGTTCTTC. Its translation: CASTRVAGGKDEQFF.

Notes on this clonotype: One junction end does not reproduce the germline sequence, and a read error may be involved. This chain uses TRBV27 with TRBJ2-7, with D perhaps given as TRBD1 or TRBD2 (5 bases each). Germline CDR1 reads MNHEY; CDR2 reads SMNVEV (reference sequence). This CDR3 comprises 14 residues. CDR3 region: CASSQRAGTDEQNF. The CDR3, as DNA: TGTGCCAGCAGTCAGAGGGCAGGGACGGACGAGCAGAACTTC.

This clonotype was detected many times. This chain uses TRBV11-3 with TRBJ2-1; 9 nucleotides line up with TRBD2. The CDR3 loop spans 15 amino acids. J lost 0 bases, V lost 5 bases, and 2 bases had no gene match. Germline lookup yields CDR1 SGHNT and CDR2 YENEEA. CDR3 residues: CASSQREDSYNEQFF. Written as DNA, the CDR3 is TGTGCCAGCAGCCAGCGGGAGGACTCCTACAATGAGCAGTTCTTC.

As to this clonotype: This may stem from a read error, because a much larger clone lies one nucleotide away. The chain is built from TRBV6-5 and TRBJ2-5; D ambiguous. Germline V gene lookup returns CDR1 MNHEY and CDR2 SVGAGI. This CDR3 comprises 14 residues. Trimming removed 0 bases at V and 11 bases at J, with 16 bases between. DNA of the CDR3: TGTGCCAGCAGTTACTCGATTGGTTACGATGAGCAGTACTTC. This encodes CASSYSIGYDEQYF.

This clonotype was seen only a few times. The chain links TRBV28 to TRBJ1-2, with unresolved D. Trimming took 5 bases from V and 7 from J, leaving 14 bases between them. The CDR3 loop spans 13 amino acids. Germline-derived CDR1 and CDR2 are MDHEN and SYDVKM. Written as DNA, the CDR3 is TGTGCCAGCAGTGCCCCCGGGGTGAGTGGCTACACCTTC. Its translation is CASSAPGVSGYTF.

The V gene is TRBV20-1, the J gene TRBJ2-3; 14 nucleotides line up with TRBD2. CDR1 DFQATT and CDR2 SNEGSKA come from the germline V gene (reference sequence). This CDR3 spans 16 amino acids. V gave up 6 bases and J gave up 0 bases; unmatched junction bases: 5. In DNA form, the CDR3 reads TGCAGTGCCTCGGGACTAGCGGGGGAGAGCACAGATACGCAGTATTTT. As protein: CSASGLAGESTDTQYF.

The chain joins TRBV24-1 to TRBJ2-2, with D possibly being TRBD1 (5 bases). Germline-derived CDR1 and CDR2 are KGHDR and SFDVKD. V was trimmed by 4 bases and J by 5 bases, leaving 13 bases between them. This CDR3 is 15 amino acids long. CDR3 nucleotides: TGTGCCACCAGTGAAGCTGCAGGGTATACCGGGGAGCTGTTTTTT. Translation gives CATSEAAGYTGELFF.

V and J are TRBV10-2 and TRBJ2-5; no clear D. With the DNA end fitting TRBJ2-1 better, the J assignment may be wrong. CDR1 is WSHSY and CDR2 is SAAADI in the germline V gene. The CDR3 extends over 11 amino acids. The CDR3, as DNA: TGCGCCAGCAGTGACCAAGAGACCCAGTTCTTC. Amino acids: CASSDQETQFF.

The chain carries TRBV30 and TRBJ2-5, with D unresolved. Trimming took 3 bases from V and 7 from J, leaving 15 bases between them. There are 13 residues in the CDR3. Germline V gene lookup returns CDR1 GTSNPN and CDR2 SVGIG (reference sequence). CDR3 in DNA: TGTGCCTGGAGCCGAACGGGCCACGGGACCCAGTACTTC. It translates to CAWSRTGHGTQYF. The full variable domain, rest sourced from reference TRBV30 and TRBJ2-5, is SQTIHQWPATLVQPVGSPLSLECTVEGTSNPNLYWYRQAAGRGLQLLFYSVGIGQISSEVPQNLSASRPQDRQFILSSKKLLLSDSGFYLCAWSRTGHGTQYFGPGTRLLVL.

The chain recombines TRBV10-1 with TRBJ2-2, with TRBD2 matching over 9 bases. CDR3 size: 15 residues. The germline V gene encodes CDR1 WNHNN and CDR2 SYGVQD (reference sequence). The V and J ends lost 5 bases and 7 bases, in that order; junction bases with no gene match: 8. For the CDR3, the DNA is TGCGCCAGCAGTACCCTAGCGGGATCTGTCGGGGAGCTGTTTTTT. This codes for CASSTLAGSVGELFF.